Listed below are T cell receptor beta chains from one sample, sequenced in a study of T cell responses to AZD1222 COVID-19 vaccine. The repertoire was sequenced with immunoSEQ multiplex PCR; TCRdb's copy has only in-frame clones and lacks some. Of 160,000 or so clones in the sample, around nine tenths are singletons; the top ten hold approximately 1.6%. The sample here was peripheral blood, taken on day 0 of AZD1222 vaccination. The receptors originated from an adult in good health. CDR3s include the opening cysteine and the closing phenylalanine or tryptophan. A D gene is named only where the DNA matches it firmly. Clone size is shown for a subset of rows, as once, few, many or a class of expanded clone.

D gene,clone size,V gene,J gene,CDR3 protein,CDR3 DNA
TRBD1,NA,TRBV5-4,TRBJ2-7,CASSPTTGTVPYEQYF,TGTGCCAGCAGCCCAACAACCGGGACAGTACCCTACGAGCAGTACTTC
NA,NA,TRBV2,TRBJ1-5,CASCGESNQPQHF,TGTGCCAGCTGTGGGGAGTCAAATCAGCCCCAGCATTTT
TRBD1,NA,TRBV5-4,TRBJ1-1,CASSTGGQGAWTEAFF,TGTGCCAGCAGCACAGGGGGACAGGGGGCTTGGACTGAAGCTTTCTTT
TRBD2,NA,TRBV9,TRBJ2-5,CASSGLASETQYF,TGTGCCAGCTCGGGACTAGCTTCGGAGACCCAGTACTTC
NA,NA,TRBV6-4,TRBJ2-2,CASSRSSAANTGELFF,TGTGCCAGCAGCAGATCTAGCGCCGCGAACACCGGGGAGCTGTTTTTT
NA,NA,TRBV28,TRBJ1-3,CASSFFSGNTIYF,TGTGCCAGCAGTTTTTTCTCTGGAAACACCATATATTTT
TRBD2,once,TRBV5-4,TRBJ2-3,CASSYGLAGTDTQYF,TGTGCCAGCAGCTACGGACTAGCGGGAACAGATACGCAGTATTTT
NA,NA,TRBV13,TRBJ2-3,CASSLRGRDRGTDTQYF,TGTGCCAGCAGCTTACGGGGCCGGGACCGGGGGACAGATACGCAGTATTTT
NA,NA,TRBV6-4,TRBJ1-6,CASSEQSSYNSPLHF,TGTGCCAGCAGCGAACAGAGCTCCTATAATTCACCCCTCCACTTT
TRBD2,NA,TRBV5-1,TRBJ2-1,CASSLGAGGYNEQFF,TGCGCCAGCAGCTTAGGAGCGGGGGGTTACAATGAGCAGTTCTTC
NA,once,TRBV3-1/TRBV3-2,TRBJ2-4,CASSQTRGDIQYF,TGTGCCAGCAGCCAGACAAGGGGTGACATTCAGTACTTC
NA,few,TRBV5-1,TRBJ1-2,CASSLGFGLHLANYGYTF,TGCGCCAGCAGCCTCGGGTTTGGACTGCACCTCGCTAACTATGGCTACACCTTC
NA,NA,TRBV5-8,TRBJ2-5,CASSSVPPDVETQYF,TGTGCCAGCAGCTCAGTTCCGCCAGACGTAGAGACCCAGTACTTC
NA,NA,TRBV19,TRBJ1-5,CASSMSGGNQPQHF,TGTGCCAGTAGTATGTCTGGGGGCAATCAGCCCCAGCATTTT
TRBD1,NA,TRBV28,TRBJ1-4,CASSSEGAPNEKLFF,TGTGCCAGCAGTTCCGAGGGGGCACCTAATGAAAAACTGTTTTTT
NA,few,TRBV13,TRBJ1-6,CATSLGQGKSSPLHF,TGTGCCACTTCGCTGGGGCAGGGGAAAAGTTCACCCCTCCACTTT
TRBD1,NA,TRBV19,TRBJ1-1,CATRQGAGEAFF,TGTGCCACCCGACAGGGGGCAGGTGAAGCTTTCTTT
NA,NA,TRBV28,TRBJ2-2,CASRSQGIVTGELFF,TGTGCCAGCAGATCCCAGGGAATAGTCACCGGGGAGCTGTTTTTT
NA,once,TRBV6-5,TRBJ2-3,CASSYSPPPDTQYF,TGTGCCAGCAGTTACTCCCCACCCCCAGATACGCAGTATTTT
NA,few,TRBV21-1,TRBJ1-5,CASSKDEDNQPQHF,TGTGCCAGCAGCAAAGATGAAGACAATCAGCCCCAGCATTTT
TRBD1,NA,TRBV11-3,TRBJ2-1,CASSRGTGVRDEQFF,TGTGCCAGCAGCAGGGGGACAGGGGTAAGGGATGAGCAGTTCTTC
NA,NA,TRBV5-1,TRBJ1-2,CASSATDYGYTF,TGCGCCAGCAGCGCGACAGACTATGGCTACACCTTC
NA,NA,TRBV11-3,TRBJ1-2,CASSLGYRTDYGYTF,TGTGCCAGCAGCTTAGGGTACCGGACGGACTATGGCTACACCTTC
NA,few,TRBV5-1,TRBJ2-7,CASSLGMGYEQYF,TGCGCCAGCAGCTTGGGGATGGGCTACGAGCAGTACTTC
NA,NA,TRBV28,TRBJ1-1,CASSTATRAGTEAFF,TGTGCCAGCAGTACCGCGACACGGGCCGGCACTGAAGCTTTCTTT
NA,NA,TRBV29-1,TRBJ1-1,CSSLGNTEAFF,TGCAGCTCCCTAGGTAACACTGAAGCTTTCTTT
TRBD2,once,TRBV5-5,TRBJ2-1,CASSGTGGWTTGEQFF,TGTGCCAGCAGCGGTACGGGAGGGTGGACTACAGGTGAGCAGTTCTTC
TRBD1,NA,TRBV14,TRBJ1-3,CASSHADRAGNTIYF,TGTGCCAGCAGCCACGCCGACAGGGCTGGAAACACCATATATTTT
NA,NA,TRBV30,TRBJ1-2,CAWRRGGDGNYGYTF,TGTGCCTGGAGGAGGGGAGGCGATGGGAACTATGGCTACACCTTC
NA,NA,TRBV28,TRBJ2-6,CASSSTGLAGANVLTF,TGTGCCAGCAGTTCTACAGGGTTGGCTGGGGCCAACGTCCTGACTTTC
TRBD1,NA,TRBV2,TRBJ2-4,CASSVGDRGLVGDKNIQYF,TGTGCCAGCAGTGTTGGGGACAGGGGGTTAGTCGGGGATAAAAACATTCAGTACTTC
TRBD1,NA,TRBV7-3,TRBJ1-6,CASSLDRAWNSPLHF,TGTGCCAGCAGCTTAGACAGGGCCTGGAATTCACCCCTCCACTTT
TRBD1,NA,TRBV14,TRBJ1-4,CASSRGRQGTNEKLFF,TGTGCCAGCAGCCGGGGACGACAGGGAACTAATGAAAAACTGTTTTTT
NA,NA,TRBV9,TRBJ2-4,CASSAGLEGGKNIQYF,TGTGCCAGCAGCGCGGGATTAGAGGGGGGCAAAAACATTCAGTACTTC
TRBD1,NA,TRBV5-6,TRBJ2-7,CASSLALGTGGYEQYF,TGTGCCAGCAGCTTGGCCCTAGGGACAGGGGGCTACGAGCAGTACTTC
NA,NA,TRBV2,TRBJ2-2,CASNGEGSGELFF,TGTGCCAGCAATGGCGAGGGGTCCGGGGAGCTGTTTTTT
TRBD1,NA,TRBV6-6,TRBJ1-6,CASIQTGLGGSPLHF,TGTGCCAGCATTCAGACAGGGCTGGGGGGTTCACCCCTCCACTTT
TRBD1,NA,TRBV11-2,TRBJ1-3,CASSLGGQSSGNTIYF,TGTGCCAGCAGCTTAGGGGGACAGAGCTCTGGAAACACCATATATTTT
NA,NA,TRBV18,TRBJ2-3,CASSPGVAEADTQYF,TGTGCCAGCTCACCAGGGGTGGCCGAGGCAGATACGCAGTATTTT
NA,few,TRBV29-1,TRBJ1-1,CSVGLTGNTEAFF,TGCAGCGTTGGGCTTACGGGGAACACTGAAGCTTTCTTT
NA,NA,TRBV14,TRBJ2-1,CASSQDVGLAGYEQFF,TGTGCCAGCAGCCAAGACGTAGGTCTAGCAGGGTATGAGCAGTTCTTC
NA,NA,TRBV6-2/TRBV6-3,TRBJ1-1,CASSYGADKREAFF,TGTGCCAGCAGTTACGGGGCCGACAAAAGGGAAGCTTTCTTT
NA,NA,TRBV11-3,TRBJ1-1,CASATAENTEAFF,TGTGCCAGCGCCACAGCGGAGAACACTGAAGCTTTCTTT